These 2 T cell receptor beta chains were sequenced from one sample in a study of blood T cell repertoires in COVID-19. Assay: immunoSEQ multiplex PCR; the TCRdb copy retains only in-frame clones and omits some. The sample yields about 240,000 clones, about four fifths seen once. Sequenced sample: peripheral blood. All receptors derive from a woman older than 75 with acute or convalescent COVID-19.

The chain joins TRBV6-5 to TRBJ1-5; 7 bases align to TRBD1. The CDR3 sequence is 14 residues long. J was trimmed by 3 bases and V by 5 bases; bases with no gene match: 4. Germline V lookup: CDR1 MNHEY, CDR2 SVGAGI. The CDR3 is CASSTGQYNQPQHF. The CDR3 bases are TGTGCCAGCAGTACGGGACAGTACAATCAGCCCCAGCATTTT.

In nucleotides, the CDR3 is TGTGCCAGCAGACCAGGACAGGCGGTAATTCACCCCCTCCACTTT. As protein: CASRPGQAVIHPLHF. This chain uses TRBV6-6 with TRBJ1-6, with 7 bases matching TRBD1. Looked up from germline, CDR1 is MNHNY and CDR2 is SVGAGI (reference sequence). Unmatched junction bases numbered 15, after V lost 6 bases and J lost 13 bases. The CDR3 contains 15 residues.